Below, one T cell receptor beta chain is given with its context. This sample is part of a study of CD8 T cells in Susac syndrome. The CDR3 has 15 amino acids. V gave up 1 base and J gave up 5 bases, with 14 bases separating them. Germline lookup yields CDR1 SEHNR and CDR2 FQNEAQ (reference sequence). The authors reverse transcribed roughly 0.45 to 1 ug RNA with random hexamers. TCRdb re-derived calls from the immunoSEQ multiplex PCR reads in MiXCR, one entry per CDR3 protein. The sample holds approximately 190,000 distinct CDR3 sequences, nearly 95% seen once. V gene TRBV7-9 combines with J gene TRBJ1-1; possibly TRBD1 for D (6 bases). The sequencing sample was made of CD4+ T cells from PBMCs. This receptor was obtained from a human donor with multiple sclerosis. The chain's CDR3 is CASSLDRGAKTEAFF. The DNA of the CDR3 is TGTGCCAGCAGCTTAGATCGGGGGGCTAAGACTGAAGCTTTCTTT. Using reference TRBV7-9 and TRBJ1-1 for the parts outside the CDR3, the full variable domain is DTGVSQNPRHKITKRGQNVTFRCDPISEHNRLYWYRQTLGQGPEFLTYFQNEAQLEKSRLLSDRFSAERPKGSFSTLEIQRTEQGDSAMYLCASSLDRGAKTEAFFGQGTRLTVV.